In this sample, the clone carrying this T cell receptor (beta chain) turned up once. Its antigen remains unidentified. The method was immunoSEQ multiplex PCR; TCRdb's version includes in-frame clones alone and lacks a portion of them. Counted here are more than 20,000 clones, 75% to 90% occurring once; the ten biggest clones make up 3% to 4.5%. The data stem from a study of lymphopenia after photon versus proton radiotherapy. Findings and limits, study-wide: Authors raise, but do not show, better survival with proton therapy.

Germline CDR1 reads SGHAT; CDR2 reads FQNNGV. Trimming removed 3 bases from V and 3 bases from J, with 18 bases in between. The CDR3 runs to 16 residues. Sequenced here: peripheral blood, sampled from a patient treated with photon-based radiotherapy. The chain employs TRBV11-2 and TRBJ2-7, with a possible D match to TRBD2 (6 bases). The receptor was derived from a woman aged 45-65 years with pancreatic cancer. CDR3 DNA: TGTGCCAGCAGCTTCCGCCCCAGAGGGGAGGTCTACGAGCAGTACTTC. Its protein product is CASSFRPRGEVYEQYF.